The entry that follows covers one T cell receptor (beta chain) sequence. Its antigen is unknown. Definition of naive CD8+ T cells rested on a CD45RO-CCR7+CD27+CD95- profile. Germline V gene data show CDR1 as SGHRS and CDR2 as YFSETQ. This CDR3 has 12 amino acids. Through 5' RACE with UMI labels, the TRB cDNA libraries were prepared. TCRdb re-called the 5' RACE reads; every CDR3 protein appears as one record, without DNA. Here the sample table reports about 98,000 distinct CDR3 sequences. This record belongs to a study of CXCR3-negative and CXCR3-positive naive CD8 T cells. Study-level information: Across all libraries, TRB reads numbered about 135 million, with about 1.5 +/- 0.3 million in each library.

The study's findings and limits: Partly lower CXCR3 expression followed cryopreservation, and most assays relied on fresh PBMCs. More hydrophobic TRB CDR3s occurred in CXCR3-positive than in CXCR3-negative naive cells. Comparably high diversity was seen in both naive subsets, and much lower diversity in memory CD8+ cells.

The rearrangement joins TRBV5-1 to TRBJ2-7; TCRdb outputs TRBD2, but without DNA this stays unchecked. Material: naive CXCR3+ CD8+ T cells from blood. Subset of the sample: CD45RO-CCR7+CD27+CD95- naive CD8+ T cells expressing CXCR3 (TNR3+). This clonotype was sampled from a human donor in good health. Some clones in this sample may be carry-over from other donors' samples. CDR3 protein: CASGRQGGEQYF.